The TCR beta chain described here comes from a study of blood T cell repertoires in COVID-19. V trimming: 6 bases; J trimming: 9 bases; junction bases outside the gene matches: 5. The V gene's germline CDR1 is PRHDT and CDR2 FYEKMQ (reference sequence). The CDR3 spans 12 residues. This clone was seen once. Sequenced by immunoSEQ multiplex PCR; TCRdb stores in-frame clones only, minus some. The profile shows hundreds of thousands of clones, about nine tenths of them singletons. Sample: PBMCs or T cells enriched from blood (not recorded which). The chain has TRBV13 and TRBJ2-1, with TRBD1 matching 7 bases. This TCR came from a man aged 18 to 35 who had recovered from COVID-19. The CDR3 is CASRPRGSEQFF. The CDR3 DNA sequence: TGTGCCAGCAGACCCAGGGGGTCTGAGCAGTTCTTC.